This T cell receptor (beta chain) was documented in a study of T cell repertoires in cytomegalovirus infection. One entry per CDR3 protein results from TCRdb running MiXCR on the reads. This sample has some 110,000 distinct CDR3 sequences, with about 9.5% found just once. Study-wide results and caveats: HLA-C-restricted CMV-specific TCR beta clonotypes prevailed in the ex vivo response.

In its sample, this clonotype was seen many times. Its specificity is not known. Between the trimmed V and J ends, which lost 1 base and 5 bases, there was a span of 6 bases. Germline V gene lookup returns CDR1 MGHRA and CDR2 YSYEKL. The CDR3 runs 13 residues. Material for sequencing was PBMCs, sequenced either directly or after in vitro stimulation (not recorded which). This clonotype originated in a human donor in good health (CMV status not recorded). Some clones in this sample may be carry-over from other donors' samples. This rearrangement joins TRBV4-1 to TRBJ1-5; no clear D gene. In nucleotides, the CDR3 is TGCGCCAGCAGCCAAGTGGGAGATCAGCCCCAGCATTTT. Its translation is CASSQVGDQPQHF.